This T cell receptor (beta chain) was obtained from a study of blood T cells in healthy people across ages. From germline, CDR1 is LGHNA and CDR2 YNFKEQ. V was pared by 0 bases and J by 5 bases, with 15 bases between. This CDR3 spans 16 amino acids. For the second PCR, which ran for about 6 to 11 cycles, a sample-barcoded 5' primer and a J-beta primer mix were used. TCRdb redid the calling of the 5' RACE reads with MiXCR, one entry per CDR3 protein. The profile shows around 1.5 million distinct CDR3 sequences, about 31% of them singletons. Note on this clonotype: Its antigen is still unknown.

Findings and caveats of the study: With age, beta diversity per million T cells declined roughly linearly, significantly by 40.

The rearrangement joins TRBV4-2 to TRBJ2-3; D could derive from TRBD1 or TRBD2 (6 bases each). The source material was blood. The receptor comes from a woman aged 25 to 39 in good health. As DNA, the CDR3 is TGTGCCAGCAGCCAAGAGGTGGGGGGCTTTATAGATACGCAGTATTTT. This encodes CASSQEVGGFIDTQYF.